What follows are 10 T cell receptor beta chains derived from one specimen sequenced in a study of PD-L1 blockade in urothelial cancer. Regarding time point: pretreatment peripheral blood. The data were produced by immunoSEQ multiplex PCR, yet TCRdb's version contains in-frame clones alone and is incomplete. Of 70,000 to 80,000 clones in the sample, just under 85% were seen once. The input for sequencing was PBMCs, taken around atezolizumab (anti-PD-L1) treatment. All receptors derive from a man aged 35 to 55 with urothelial cancer.

CDR3 region: CASSWDIGTSFHEQYF. DNA for the CDR3: TGTGCCAGCAGCTGGGACATCGGGACTAGCTTCCACGAGCAGTACTTC. The J gene is TRBJ2-7, the V gene TRBV7-2; 9 positions agree with TRBD2. V lost 4 bases, J lost 5 bases, and 12 bases stayed unmatched. Germline V gene data show CDR1 as SGHTA and CDR2 as FQGNSA. The CDR3 covers 16 residues.

This chain uses TRBV7-3 with TRBJ2-7; TRBD1 might be the D (5 bases). Trimming took 0 bases from V and 3 from J, leaving 12 bases between them. Per germline, CDR1 SGHTA and CDR2 FQGTGA. The length of the CDR3 is 15 residues. CDR3 in amino acids: CASSLTPGPDYEQYF. DNA for the CDR3: TGTGCCAGCAGCTTAACCCCAGGGCCCGACTACGAGCAGTACTTC.

In DNA, the CDR3 is TGCAGCGTTGTGAGCGGATATAACAATGAGCAGTTCTTC. Encoded protein: CSVVSGYNNEQFF. The V gene is TRBV29-1, the J gene TRBJ2-1; a weak D match, TRBD2 (5 bases). The germline V and J ends were trimmed by 4 bases and 5 bases, with 12 bases remaining between them. The CDR3 runs to 13 residues. The germline CDR1 and CDR2 sequences are SQVTM and ANQGSEA.

The chain joins TRBV30 to TRBJ2-3; 9 nucleotides match TRBD1. The germline gives CDR1 GTSNPN, CDR2 SVGIG (reference sequence). V trimming: 4 bases; J trimming: 4 bases; junction bases outside the gene matches: 6. This CDR3 has 14 residues. CDR3 residues: CAWNRDRVSDTQYF. The CDR3 DNA reads TGTGCCTGGAACCGGGACAGGGTATCAGATACGCAGTATTTT.

This chain joins TRBV2 and TRBJ2-3; 7 nucleotides line up with TRBD2. Germline CDR1 and CDR2: SNHLY and FYNNEI. The CDR3 runs 15 residues. Trimming cost V 6 bases and J 0 bases; bases outside gene matches: 6. CDR3 DNA sequence: TGTGCCAGCAGCCGGAGCGGGATTAGCACAGATACGCAGTATTTT. It yields the protein CASSRSGISTDTQYF.

The CDR3 coding sequence is TGTGCCAGCAGCCCGGTTGCGGCTAGCGGCAATGAGCAGTTCTTC. The encoded protein is CASSPVAASGNEQFF. The chain is built from TRBV7-3 and TRBJ2-1; 7 bases map to TRBD2. V shed 5 bases and J 6 bases; nucleotides not matched to a gene: 10. This CDR3 has 15 residues. CDR1 is SGHTA and CDR2 is FQGTGA in the germline V gene.

The chain employs TRBV4-3 and TRBJ1-4; TRBD1 agrees at 8 bases. Trimming took 0 bases from V and 8 from J; bases not matched to a gene: 5. Germline V gene data show CDR1 as LGHNA and CDR2 as YSLEER. CDR3 length: 15 amino acids. The CDR3 region has the DNA TGCGCCAGCAGCCAAGACGGGACAGGTTGGGAAAAACTGTTTTTT. Protein sequence: CASSQDGTGWEKLFF.

The CDR3 is CASSPQEGLSSYEQYF. In nucleotides, the CDR3 is TGCGCCAGCAGCCCCCAGGAAGGCCTAAGCTCCTACGAGCAGTACTTC. The chain recombines TRBV5-1 with TRBJ2-7; D not resolved. V was trimmed by 4 bases and J by 0 bases, leaving 17 bases between them. The CDR3 has 16 residues. CDR1 SGHRS and CDR2 YFSETQ come from the germline V gene.

The J gene is TRBJ2-1, the V gene TRBV7-3, with D tentatively TRBD1 (6 bases). CDR3 length equals 13 residues. The ends were cut back, 1 base at V and 10 bases at J, with 11 bases in the middle. The germline V gene has CDR1 SGHTA and CDR2 FQGTGA. CDR3 sequence (DNA): TGTGCCAGCAGCTTAATGGGGCAGGGGGAGCAGTTCTTC. Translated: CASSLMGQGEQFF.

The V and J genes are TRBV5-4 and TRBJ2-2, with D possibly being TRBD1 (5 bases). The CDR3 has 14 residues. The germline V gene has CDR1 SGHNT and CDR2 YYREEE (reference sequence). Trimming shortened V by 4 bases and J by 7 bases, and 14 bases separated the two germline ends. DNA of the CDR3: TGTGCCAGCAGCCGAGATGCAGGGATCGGGGAGCTGTTTTTT. As protein: CASSRDAGIGELFF.